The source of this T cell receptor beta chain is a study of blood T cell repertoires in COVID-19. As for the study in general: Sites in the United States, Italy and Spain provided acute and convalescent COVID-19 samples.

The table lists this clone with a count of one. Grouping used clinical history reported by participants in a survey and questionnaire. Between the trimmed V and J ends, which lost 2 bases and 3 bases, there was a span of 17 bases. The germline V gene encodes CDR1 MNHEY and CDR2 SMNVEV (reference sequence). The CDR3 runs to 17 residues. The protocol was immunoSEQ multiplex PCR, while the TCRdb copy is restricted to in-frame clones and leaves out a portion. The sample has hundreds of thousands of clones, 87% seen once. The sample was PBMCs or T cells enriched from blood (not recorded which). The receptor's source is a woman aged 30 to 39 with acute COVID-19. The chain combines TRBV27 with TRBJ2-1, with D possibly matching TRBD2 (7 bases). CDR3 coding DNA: TGTGCCAGCAGTTTAGGGCGTGGGGGCGGGGGCTACAATGAGCAGTTCTTC. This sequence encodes CASSLGRGGGGYNEQFF.